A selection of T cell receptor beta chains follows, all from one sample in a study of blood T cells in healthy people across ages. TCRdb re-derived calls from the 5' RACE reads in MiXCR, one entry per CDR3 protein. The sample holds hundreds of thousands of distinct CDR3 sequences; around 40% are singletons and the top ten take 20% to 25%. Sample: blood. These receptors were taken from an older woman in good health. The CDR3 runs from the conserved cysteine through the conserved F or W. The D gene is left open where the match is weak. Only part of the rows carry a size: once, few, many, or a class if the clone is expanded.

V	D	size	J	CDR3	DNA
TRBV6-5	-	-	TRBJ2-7	CASKPSPISAYEQYF	TGTGCCAGCAAACCTTCACCCATTTCCGCCTACGAGCAGTACTTC
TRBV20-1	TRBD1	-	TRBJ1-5	CSASPLGGRGLTPQHF	TGCAGTGCTAGTCCCCTCGGGGGCAGGGGGCTAACGCCCCAGCATTTT
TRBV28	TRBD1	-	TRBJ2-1	CASIEGAACNEQFF	TGTGCCAGCATCGAGGGGGCGGCCTGCAATGAGCAGTTCTTC
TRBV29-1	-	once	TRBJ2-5	CSVNAVLYNEQYF	TGCAGCGTTAACGCGGTTTTATACAATGAGCAGTACTTC
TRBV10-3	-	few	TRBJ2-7	CAISPQEYEQYF	TGTGCCATCAGCCCACAGGAATACGAGCAGTACTTC
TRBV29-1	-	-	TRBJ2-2	CTGGNTGELFF	TGCACTGGGGGGAACACCGGGGAGCTGTTTTTT
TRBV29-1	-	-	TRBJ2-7	CSGASRGNEQYF	TGCAGCGGGGCAAGCAGAGGGAACGAGCAGTACTTC
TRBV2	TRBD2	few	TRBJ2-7	CASSGPLAGTYEQYF	TGTGCCAGCAGTGGCCCACTAGCGGGGACCTACGAGCAGTACTTC
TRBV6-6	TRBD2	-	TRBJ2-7	CVSSSGGRSYEQYF	TGTGTCAGCAGTTCGGGGGGGAGATCATACGAGCAGTACTTC
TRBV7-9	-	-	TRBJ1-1	CASTSVSRGDTEAFF	TGTGCCAGCACGTCAGTCTCAAGGGGGGACACTGAAGCTTTCTTT
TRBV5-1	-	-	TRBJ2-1	CASSLDSNNEQFF	TGCGCCAGCAGCTTGGACAGTAACAATGAGCAGTTCTTC
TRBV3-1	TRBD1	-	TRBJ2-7	CASSLRTGGPYEQYF	TGTGCCAGCAGCCTCCGGACAGGGGGTCCGTACGAGCAGTACTTC
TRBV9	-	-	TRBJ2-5	CASSVGQTYQETQYF	TGTGCCAGCAGCGTAGGGCAGACGTACCAAGAGACCCAGTACTTC
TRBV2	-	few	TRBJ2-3	CASSDHRDTQYF	TGTGCCAGCAGTGACCATCGGGATACGCAGTATTTT
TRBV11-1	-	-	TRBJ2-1	CASSLVDQYNEQFF	TGTGCCAGCAGCTTAGTAGATCAATACAATGAGCAGTTCTTC
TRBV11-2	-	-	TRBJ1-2	CASSLAGQATDGYTF	TGTGCCAGCAGCTTAGCTGGTCAGGCGACGGATGGCTACACCTTC
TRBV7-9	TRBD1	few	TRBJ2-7	CASSRTGSSSYEQYF	TGTGCCAGCAGCAGGACAGGGAGTAGCTCCTACGAGCAGTACTTC
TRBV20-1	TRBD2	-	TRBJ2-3	CSATRTSGGTDTQYF	TGCAGTGCTACCCGGACTAGCGGGGGCACAGATACGCAGTATTTT